A single sample is the source of the 24 T cell receptor beta chains below, sequenced in a study of naive CD8 T cells in extremely preterm neonates. Elective cesarean births at about 35-42 weeks, without labor or membrane rupture, supplied the cord blood. Clones were read by immunoSEQ multiplex PCR, and TCRdb kept only the in-frame ones, dropping some. The sample has about 8,000 clones; about 98% are singletons. Material: naive CD8+ T cells from cord blood. The receptors originated from a newborn in good health.

This chain uses TRBV15 with TRBJ2-7; D perhaps matches TRBD2 (7 bases). The germline V gene encodes CDR1 LNHNV and CDR2 YYDKDF (reference sequence). This CDR3 contains 16 residues. V gave up 1 base and J gave up 5 bases, with 18 bases separating them. DNA of the CDR3: TGTGCCACCAGCAGAGGCCCGGGGGCAGGGAGGGACGAGCAGTACTTC. Residues: CATSRGPGAGRDEQYF. Using reference TRBV15 and TRBJ2-7 for the parts outside the CDR3, the full variable domain is DAMVIQNPRYQVTQFGKPVTLSCSQTLNHNVMYWYQQKSSQAPKLLFHYYDKDFNNEADTPDNFQSRRPNTSFCFLDIRSPGLGDTAMYLCATSRGPGAGRDEQYFGPGTRLTVT.

The CDR3 sequence is CASSTSSGGAEKTQYF. The CDR3 bases are TGTGCCAGCAGCACGTCTAGCGGGGGGGCCGAAAAGACCCAGTACTTC. This chain uses TRBV13 with TRBJ2-5; 12 positions agree with TRBD2. Looked up from germline, CDR1 is PRHDT and CDR2 is FYEKMQ (reference sequence). The ends lost 5 bases at V and 6 bases at J; junction bases unmatched: 10. CDR3 length equals 16 residues.

The V and J genes are TRBV13 and TRBJ2-3; D is perhaps TRBD2 (5 bases). The CDR3 is 15 residues long. The ends were cut back, 4 bases at V and 0 bases at J, with 11 bases in the middle. CDR1 and CDR2 from the germline V gene are PRHDT and FYEKMQ (reference sequence). The chain's CDR3 is CASSSPRGSTDTQYF. The CDR3 DNA sequence: TGTGCCAGCAGCTCCCCCCGGGGAAGCACAGATACGCAGTATTTT.

The chain couples TRBV4-3 to TRBJ2-7; TRBD1 is a possible D gene (5 bases). Per germline, CDR1 LGHNA and CDR2 YSLEER. The V end lost 0 bases, the J end lost 5 bases, and 14 bases lay between the germline ends. The CDR3 has 15 residues. CDR3 DNA sequence: TGCGCCAGCAGCCAAGATGCCTCAGGGTTCGACGAGCAGTACTTC. It encodes CASSQDASGFDEQYF.

This chain connects TRBV2 to TRBJ2-3, with 11 bases fitting TRBD2. The CDR3 loop spans 16 amino acids. V dropped 8 bases and J dropped 1; count of bases not matched to a gene: 8. Germline V lookup: CDR1 SNHLY, CDR2 FYNNEI. The CDR3 DNA reads TGTGCCAGCGGACCGGGACTAGCGGCGGGCACAGATACGCAGTATTTT. Translated, it gives CASGPGLAAGTDTQYF.

This clone has just one count. V gene TRBV11-3 combines with J gene TRBJ2-1, with 9 bases lining up with TRBD1. The V gene's germline CDR1 is SGHNT and CDR2 YENEEA. The V segment lost 5 bases and the J segment 8 bases; nucleotides outside the gene matches: 4. This CDR3 is 13 amino acids long. Here the CDR3 reads CASSGGQGDEQFF. In DNA form, the CDR3 reads TGTGCCAGCAGCGGGGGACAGGGCGATGAGCAGTTCTTC.

The CDR3 region is CASSQEVDRTAGELFF. The CDR3, as DNA: TGCGCCAGCAGCCAAGAGGTGGACAGGACCGCCGGGGAGCTGTTTTTT. The V and J genes are TRBV4-1 and TRBJ2-2; 7 bases map to TRBD1. Per germline, CDR1 MGHRA and CDR2 YSYEKL. This CDR3 comprises 16 residues. V was pared by 0 bases and J by 6 bases, with 7 bases of the junction left unmatched.

Turning to this clone: Mismatch with germline at one junction end may stem from a read error. The V and J genes are TRBV2 and TRBJ2-5, with a weak D call TRBD2 (5 bases). CDR1 is SNHLY, CDR2 FYNNEI, per germline. This CDR3 has 14 amino acids. CDR3 nucleotides: TGTGTCAGCAGGCAGACGGGGTTCCAAGAGACCCAGTACTTC. Translating it yields CVSRQTGFQETQYF.

V and J are TRBV13 and TRBJ1-6; 8 positions match TRBD1. From germline, CDR1 is PRHDT and CDR2 FYEKMQ (reference sequence). The ends lost 1 base at V and 7 bases at J; junction bases unmatched: 6. This CDR3 has 16 amino acids. The CDR3 DNA reads as TGTGCCAGCAGCTTAGCAACAGGGGGTGGAAATTCACCCCTCCACTTT. Its translation: CASSLATGGGNSPLHF.

The CDR3 is CASSVGETGGYEQYF. The DNA for the CDR3 is TGTGCCAGCAGCGTAGGGGAGACAGGGGGCTACGAGCAGTACTTC. The genes are TRBV9 and TRBJ2-7, with 9 bases that match TRBD1. The CDR3 contains 15 residues. V shed 0 bases and J 3 bases; nucleotides not matched to a gene: 4. Germline lookup yields CDR1 SGDLS and CDR2 YYNGEE.

V usage is TRBV7-9 and J usage is TRBJ2-5, with 9 bases matching TRBD1. Germline CDR1 is SEHNR and CDR2 is FQNEAQ (reference sequence). The J segment lost 4 bases and the V segment lost 2 bases, leaving 5 bases of the junction unmatched. The CDR3 consists of 15 residues. The CDR3 DNA sequence: TGTGCCAGCAGCTTATTCCGGGACAGGGTAGAGACCCAGTACTTC. This sequence encodes CASSLFRDRVETQYF.

This rearrangement joins TRBV4-1 to TRBJ2-1; no firm D call. V was shortened by 1 base and J by 7 bases, with 14 bases between the two germline ends. Germline lookup yields CDR1 MGHRA and CDR2 YSYEKL. The CDR3 extends over 15 amino acids. The CDR3 reads CASSQGGRRGNEQFF. CDR3 DNA: TGCGCCAGCAGCCAAGGAGGAAGGAGAGGAAATGAGCAGTTCTTC.

J is TRBJ1-2 and V is TRBV11-2; tentatively, D is TRBD1 (5 bases). Trimming left V 1 base short and J 4 bases short, with 10 bases between. This CDR3 contains 14 residues. CDR1 is SGHAT, CDR2 FQNNGV, per germline. The CDR3 here is CASSLGGTTYGYTF. The CDR3 DNA follows: TGTGCCAGCAGCTTAGGTGGGACTACCTATGGCTACACCTTC.

The chain recombines TRBV19 with TRBJ1-1, with 8 bases identical to TRBD1. The ends lost 3 bases at V and 3 bases at J; junction bases unmatched: 3. Germline CDR1 LNHDA, CDR2 SQIVND (reference sequence). The CDR3 spans 14 residues. CDR3 DNA: TGTGCCAGTAGTATTCAGGGGGCGGACACTGAAGCTTTCTTT. Amino acids: CASSIQGADTEAFF.

The V and J genes are TRBV30 and TRBJ2-5; 12 bases fit TRBD2. V lost 3 bases and J lost 5; bases outside the gene matches: 13. This CDR3 region has 17 residues. Germline lookup yields CDR1 GTSNPN and CDR2 SVGIG (reference sequence). DNA for the CDR3: TGTGCCTGGAGCACCTCCCTAGCGGGGGGGCTTTTTGAGACCCAGTACTTC. Its protein product is CAWSTSLAGGLFETQYF.

CDR3 region: CASRFGEGTSGGADTQYF. DNA for the CDR3: TGTGCCAGCAGATTCGGTGAAGGGACTAGCGGGGGCGCAGATACGCAGTATTTT. The genes are TRBV11-2 and TRBJ2-3; 14 nucleotides line up with TRBD2. This CDR3 has 18 residues. Germline V lookup: CDR1 SGHAT, CDR2 FQNNGV. J lost 4 bases, V lost 6 bases, and 12 bases had no gene match.

J is TRBJ1-1 and V is TRBV5-4; 8 nucleotides line up with TRBD1. Germline CDR1 SGHNT, CDR2 YYREEE (reference sequence). The ends lost 2 bases at V and 4 bases at J; junction bases unmatched: 1. The CDR3 covers 13 residues. CDR3 in DNA: TGTGCCAGCAGCTTAACAGGGGGCACTGAAGCTTTCTTT. Translation gives CASSLTGGTEAFF.

The V and J genes are TRBV9 and TRBJ2-7, with D perhaps matching TRBD2 (6 bases). With the DNA end fitting TRBJ2-1 better, the J assignment may be wrong. Germline loops: CDR1 SGDLS, CDR2 YYNGEE. This CDR3 has 15 residues. The CDR3 region is CASSPTSSLGNEQFF. The CDR3 nucleotides are TGTGCCAGCAGCCCGACTAGTAGTCTGGGCAATGAGCAGTTCTTC.

The CDR3 bases are TGTGCCAGCAGCTCATTTATGGGGGGGGGACAAGAGACCCAGTACTTC. Translating it yields CASSSFMGGGQETQYF. The chain couples TRBV5-6 to TRBJ2-5, with 7 bases that match TRBD2. Trimming at V came to 3 bases and at J to 2 bases, leaving 10 bases not matched to a gene. CDR3 length equals 16 residues. Germline CDR1 SGHDT, CDR2 YYEEEE.

The V gene is TRBV4-3, the J gene TRBJ1-1; D is perhaps TRBD1 (6 bases). CDR3 size: 14 residues. V lost 2 bases and J lost 4, with 11 bases in between. The germline gives CDR1 LGHNA, CDR2 YSLEER. Here the CDR3 reads CASSQFVQGTEAFF. The CDR3 DNA reads TGCGCCAGCAGCCAATTTGTACAGGGCACTGAAGCTTTCTTT.

The CDR3 loop is CAWRDKSGLDEKLFF. In DNA, the CDR3 is TGTGCCTGGAGGGACAAGTCTGGGTTGGATGAAAAACTGTTTTTT. The rearrangement uses TRBV30 and TRBJ1-4; D perhaps matches TRBD1 (5 bases). Trimming cost V 3 bases and J 6 bases, with 17 bases left between them. The CDR3 contains 15 residues. Looked up from germline, CDR1 is GTSNPN and CDR2 is SVGIG (reference sequence). Based on the CDR3 plus reference TRBV30 and TRBJ1-4, the full variable domain is SQTIHQWPATLVQPVGSPLSLECTVEGTSNPNLYWYRQAAGRGLQLLFYSVGIGQISSEVPQNLSASRPQDRQFILSSKKLLLSDSGFYLCAWRDKSGLDEKLFFGSGTQLSVL.

The V and J genes are TRBV10-1 and TRBJ2-3; 9 nucleotides align to TRBD2. There are 16 residues in the CDR3. With 8 bases clipped from V and 1 base from J, the junction kept 10 bases outside the gene matches. Germline CDR1 and CDR2: WNHNN and SYGVQD (reference sequence). CDR3 bases: TGCGCCAGCTCGGGGTCCTTAGCGGGGGGCACAGATACGCAGTATTTT. This gives the protein CASSGSLAGGTDTQYF.

This chain uses TRBV13 with TRBJ2-2; 9 nucleotides align to TRBD1. Germline loops: CDR1 PRHDT, CDR2 FYEKMQ (reference sequence). V lost 3 bases and J lost 4; bases outside the gene matches: 3. The CDR3 contains 15 residues. The CDR3 here is CASSLGQGGTGELFF. The CDR3 DNA sequence: TGTGCCAGCAGCTTGGGACAGGGTGGCACCGGGGAGCTGTTTTTT.

The V call is TRBV4-3, the J call TRBJ2-7, with D unresolved. Germline CDR1 reads LGHNA; CDR2 reads YSLEER. Between the trimmed V and J ends, which lost 0 bases and 3 bases, there was a span of 9 bases. CDR3 length equals 14 residues. The CDR3 bases are TGCGCCAGCAGCCAAGACCCTTCGGGCTACGAGCAGTACTTC. This sequence encodes CASSQDPSGYEQYF.